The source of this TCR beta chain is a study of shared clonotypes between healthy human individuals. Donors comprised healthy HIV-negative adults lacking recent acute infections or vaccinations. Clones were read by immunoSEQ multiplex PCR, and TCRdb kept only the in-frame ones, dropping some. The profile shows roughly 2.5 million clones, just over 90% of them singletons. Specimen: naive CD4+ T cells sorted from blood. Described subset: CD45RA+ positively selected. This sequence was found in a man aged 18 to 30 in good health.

The CDR3 reads CASNGGNSGNTIYF. Here the CDR3 DNA reads TGTGCCAGCAATGGAGGAAACTCTGGAAACACCATATATTTT. The rearrangement uses TRBV6-6 and TRBJ1-3; D call uncertain. CDR1 and CDR2 from the germline V gene are MNHNY and SVGAGI (reference sequence). V was pared by 7 bases and J by 0 bases, with 10 bases between. This CDR3 contains 14 residues.